This is a list of T cell receptor beta chains from one sample in a study of shared clonotypes between healthy human individuals. Profiled with immunoSEQ multiplex PCR; TCRdb holds only in-frame clones, not every one. The top ten clones hold approximately 0.13% of a sample with a few million clones, approximately 96% of them seen once. Sequences were obtained from naive CD4+ T cells sorted from blood. The receptor source for this set is a man aged 18 to 35 in good health. Each CDR3 is given with its conserved first and last residue. The D gene is left open where the match is weak. The size entry is marked missing in some rows and otherwise reads once, few, many or a size class.

j_call	d_call	v_call	clone_size	cdr3_aa	cdr3_nt
TRBJ2-7	.	TRBV28	.	CASTPWVSAEQYF	TGTGCCAGCACTCCTTGGGTCTCAGCCGAGCAGTACTTC
TRBJ1-6	.	TRBV5-1	.	CASSLAKTANNSPLHF	TGCGCCAGCAGCTTGGCCAAGACAGCTAATAATTCACCCCTCCACTTT
TRBJ1-4	.	TRBV28	.	CASSLFPAEKLFF	TGTGCCAGCAGTTTATTCCCGGCTGAAAAACTGTTTTTT
TRBJ2-3	TRBD2	TRBV18	.	CASSPRTSPGGDTQYF	TGTGCCAGCTCACCACGGACTAGCCCTGGAGGAGATACGCAGTATTTT
TRBJ1-1	TRBD1	TRBV18	once	CASSLAGGNIGTEAFF	TGTGCCAGCTCACTGGCAGGGGGAAACATCGGCACTGAAGCTTTCTTT
TRBJ2-7	TRBD2	TRBV5-1	.	CASSLAASGGFNEQYF	TGCGCCAGCAGCTTGGCCGCTAGCGGGGGGTTCAACGAGCAGTACTTC
TRBJ2-5	.	TRBV7-9	.	CASSPRRGGQETQYF	TGTGCCAGCAGCCCCCGACGGGGCGGCCAAGAGACCCAGTACTTC
TRBJ2-7	TRBD2	TRBV25-1	.	CASSEPGLAGGKKQYF	TGTGCCAGCAGTGAGCCCGGACTAGCGGGAGGGAAAAAGCAGTACTTC
TRBJ1-4	.	TRBV29-1	.	CSVVGPDEKLFF	TGCAGCGTTGTAGGGCCCGATGAAAAACTGTTTTTT
TRBJ2-3	TRBD1	TRBV30	.	CAIDRATDTQYF	TGTGCCATTGACAGGGCGACAGATACGCAGTATTTT
TRBJ2-5	.	TRBV13	.	CASSRRFRGSEETQYF	TGTGCCAGCAGCCGGCGATTCCGAGGGTCGGAAGAGACCCAGTACTTC
TRBJ1-6	TRBD1	TRBV5-5	.	CASSVRDSGSYNSPLHF	TGTGCCAGCAGCGTAAGGGACAGCGGGTCCTATAATTCACCCCTCCACTTT
TRBJ1-5	.	TRBV27	once	CASSNLFQPQHF	TGTGCCAGCAGTAATCTCTTCCAGCCCCAGCATTTT
TRBJ1-1	TRBD1	TRBV7-9	.	CASSRTGGASEGGTEAFF	TGTGCCAGCAGCCGAACAGGGGGCGCATCAGAAGGGGGCACTGAAGCTTTCTTT
TRBJ2-2	.	TRBV2	.	CASREPNTGELFF	TGTGCCAGCAGGGAACCTAACACCGGGGAGCTGTTTTTT
TRBJ2-3	.	TRBV7-9	.	CASSLEGGRTDTQYF	TGTGCCAGCAGCTTAGAGGGGGGTCGCACAGATACGCAGTATTTT
TRBJ2-2	.	TRBV19	.	CASSIGPLHTGELFF	TGTGCCAGTAGTATAGGTCCACTTCACACCGGGGAGCTGTTTTTT
TRBJ1-3	.	TRBV19	once	CASSIFRWSSGNTIYF	TGTGCCAGTAGTATCTTCAGGTGGAGCTCTGGAAACACCATATATTTT